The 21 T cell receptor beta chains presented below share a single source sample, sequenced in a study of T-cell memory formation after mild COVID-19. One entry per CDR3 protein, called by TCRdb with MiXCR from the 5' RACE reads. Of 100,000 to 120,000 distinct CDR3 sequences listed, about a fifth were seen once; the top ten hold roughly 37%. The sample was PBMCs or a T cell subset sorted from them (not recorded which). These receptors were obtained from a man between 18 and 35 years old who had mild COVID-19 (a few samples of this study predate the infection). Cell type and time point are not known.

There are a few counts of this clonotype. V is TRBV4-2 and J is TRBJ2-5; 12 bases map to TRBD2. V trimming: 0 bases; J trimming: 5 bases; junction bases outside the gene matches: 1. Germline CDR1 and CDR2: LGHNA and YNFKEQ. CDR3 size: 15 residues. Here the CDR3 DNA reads TGTGCCAGCAGCCAAGACGGGACTAGCGGGGAGACCCAGTACTTC. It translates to CASSQDGTSGETQYF.

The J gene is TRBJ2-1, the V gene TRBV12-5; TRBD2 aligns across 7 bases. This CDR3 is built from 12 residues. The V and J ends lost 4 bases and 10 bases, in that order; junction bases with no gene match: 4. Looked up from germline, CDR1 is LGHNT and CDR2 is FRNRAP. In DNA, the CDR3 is TGTGCTAGTGGTTCTAGCGGTCGGGAGCAGTTCTTC. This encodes CASGSSGREQFF.

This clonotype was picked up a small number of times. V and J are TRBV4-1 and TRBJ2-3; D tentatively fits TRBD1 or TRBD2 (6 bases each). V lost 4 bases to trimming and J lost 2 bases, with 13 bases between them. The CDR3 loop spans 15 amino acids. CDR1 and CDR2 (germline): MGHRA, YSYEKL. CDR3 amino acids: CASSRIGGYTDTQYF. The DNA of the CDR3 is TGCGCCAGCAGCCGCATAGGGGGGTACACAGATACGCAGTATTTT.

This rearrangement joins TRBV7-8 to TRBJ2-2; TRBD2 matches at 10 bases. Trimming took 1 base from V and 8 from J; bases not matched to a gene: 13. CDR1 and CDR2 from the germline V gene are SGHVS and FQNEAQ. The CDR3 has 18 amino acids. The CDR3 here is CASSLGLAGESFVGELFF. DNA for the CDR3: TGTGCCAGCAGCTTAGGGCTAGCGGGGGAATCATTTGTTGGGGAGCTGTTTTTT.

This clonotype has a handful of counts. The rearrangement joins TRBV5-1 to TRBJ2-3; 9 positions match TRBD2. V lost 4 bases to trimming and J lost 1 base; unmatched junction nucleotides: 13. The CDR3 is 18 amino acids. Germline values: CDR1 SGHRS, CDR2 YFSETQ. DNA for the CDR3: TGCGCCAGCAGCCCCCGCGGGTCGGTAGCGGGGGGCACAGATACGCAGTATTTT. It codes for CASSPRGSVAGGTDTQYF.

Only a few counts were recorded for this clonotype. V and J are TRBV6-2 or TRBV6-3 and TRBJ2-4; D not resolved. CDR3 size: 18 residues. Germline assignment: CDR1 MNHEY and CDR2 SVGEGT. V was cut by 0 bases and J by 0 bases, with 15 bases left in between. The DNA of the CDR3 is TGTGCCAGCAGTTACTCGACGGCGGTCCCACTAGCCAAAAACATTCAGTACTTC. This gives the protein CASSYSTAVPLAKNIQYF.

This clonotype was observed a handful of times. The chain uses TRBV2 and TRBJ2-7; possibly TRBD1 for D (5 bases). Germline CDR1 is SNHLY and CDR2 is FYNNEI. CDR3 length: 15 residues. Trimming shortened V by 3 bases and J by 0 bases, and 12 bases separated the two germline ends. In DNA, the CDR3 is TGTGCCAGCAGTGATAGCAGGGTATTCTCCTACGAGCAGTACTTC. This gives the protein CASSDSRVFSYEQYF.

For the CDR3, the DNA is TGTGCCAGCAGCCCCGGCCTAGCGTTAGATACGCAGTATTTT. It codes for CASSPGLALDTQYF. The chain carries TRBV6-5 and TRBJ2-3; D might be TRBD2 (6 bases). Trimming removed 6 bases from V and 5 bases from J, with 15 bases in between. This CDR3 contains 14 residues. Germline V gene sequence: CDR1 MNHEY, CDR2 SVGAGI.

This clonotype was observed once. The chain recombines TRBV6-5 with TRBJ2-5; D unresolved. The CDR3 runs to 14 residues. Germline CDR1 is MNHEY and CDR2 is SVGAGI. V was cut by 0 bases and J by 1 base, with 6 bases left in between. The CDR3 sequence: CASSYSWPQETQYF. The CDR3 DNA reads TGTGCCAGCAGTTACTCGTGGCCCCAAGAGACCCAGTACTTC.

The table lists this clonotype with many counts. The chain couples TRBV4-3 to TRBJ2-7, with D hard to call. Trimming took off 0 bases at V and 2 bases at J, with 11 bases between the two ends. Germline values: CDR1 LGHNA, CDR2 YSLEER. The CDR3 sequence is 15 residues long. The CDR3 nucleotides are TGCGCCAGCAGCCAAGATGCGTCGGCTGCCTACGAGCAGTACTTC. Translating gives CASSQDASAAYEQYF.

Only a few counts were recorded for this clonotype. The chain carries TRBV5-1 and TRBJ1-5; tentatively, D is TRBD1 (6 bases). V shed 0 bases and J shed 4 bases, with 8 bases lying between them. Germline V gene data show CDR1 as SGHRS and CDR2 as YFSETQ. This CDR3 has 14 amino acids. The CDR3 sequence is CASSLGRGNQPQHF. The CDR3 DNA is TGCGCCAGCAGCTTGGGCAGGGGTAATCAGCCCCAGCATTTT.

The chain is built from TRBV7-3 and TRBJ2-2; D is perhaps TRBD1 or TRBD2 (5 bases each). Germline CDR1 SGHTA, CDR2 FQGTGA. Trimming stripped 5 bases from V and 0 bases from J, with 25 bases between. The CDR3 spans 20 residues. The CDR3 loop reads CASSHHRAGGQAPNTGELFF. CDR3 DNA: TGTGCCAGCAGCCATCACCGGGCCGGAGGACAAGCGCCGAACACCGGGGAGCTGTTTTTT.

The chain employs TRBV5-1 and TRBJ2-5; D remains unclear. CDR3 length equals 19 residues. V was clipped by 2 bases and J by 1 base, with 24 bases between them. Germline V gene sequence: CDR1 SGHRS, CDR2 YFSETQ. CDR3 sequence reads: CASSFTGPHTSSSQETQYF. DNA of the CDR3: TGCGCCAGCAGCTTCACTGGACCCCACACCTCCTCCTCCCAAGAGACCCAGTACTTC.

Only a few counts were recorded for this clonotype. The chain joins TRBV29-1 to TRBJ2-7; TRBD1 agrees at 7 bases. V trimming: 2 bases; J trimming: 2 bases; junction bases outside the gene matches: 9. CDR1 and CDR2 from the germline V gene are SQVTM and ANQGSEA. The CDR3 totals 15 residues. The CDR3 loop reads CSVELGDRATYEQYF. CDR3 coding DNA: TGCAGCGTTGAACTGGGTGACAGGGCAACCTACGAGCAGTACTTC.

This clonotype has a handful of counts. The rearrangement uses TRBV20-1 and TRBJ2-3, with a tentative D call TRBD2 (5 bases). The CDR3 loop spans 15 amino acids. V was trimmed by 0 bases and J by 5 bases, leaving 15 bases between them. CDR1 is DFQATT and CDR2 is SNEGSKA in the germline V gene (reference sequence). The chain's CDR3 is CSARDNAGLVDTQYF. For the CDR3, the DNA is TGCAGTGCTAGAGATAACGCGGGCTTGGTAGATACGCAGTATTTT.

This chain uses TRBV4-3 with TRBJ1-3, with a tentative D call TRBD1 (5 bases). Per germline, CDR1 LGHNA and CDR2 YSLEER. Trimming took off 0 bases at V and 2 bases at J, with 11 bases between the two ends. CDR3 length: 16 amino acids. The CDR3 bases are TGCGCCAGCAGCCAAGATTACAGGAATCCTGGAAACACCATATATTTT. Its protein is CASSQDYRNPGNTIYF.

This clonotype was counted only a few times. The CDR3, as DNA: TGCGCCAGCAGTTTAGGCCGGGACACGTCCTACGAGCAGTACGTC. This gives the protein CASSLGRDTSYEQYV. The V call is TRBV4-1, the J call TRBJ2-7; D possibly corresponds to TRBD1 (6 bases). The V end was cut by 6 bases, the J end by 1 base, with 16 bases between. The length of the CDR3 is 15 residues. Germline V gives CDR1 MGHRA, CDR2 YSYEKL.

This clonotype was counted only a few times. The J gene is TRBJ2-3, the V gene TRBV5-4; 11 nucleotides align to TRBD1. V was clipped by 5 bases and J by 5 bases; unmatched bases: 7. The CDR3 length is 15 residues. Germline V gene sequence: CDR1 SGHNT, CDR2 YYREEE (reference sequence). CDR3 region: CASSYPGQGGDTQYF. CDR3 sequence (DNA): TGTGCCAGCAGTTATCCGGGACAGGGGGGAGATACGCAGTATTTT. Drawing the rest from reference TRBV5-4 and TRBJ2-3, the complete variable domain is ETGVTQSPTHLIKTRGQQVTLRCSSQSGHNTVSWYQQALGQGPQFIFQYYREEENGRGNFPPRFSGLQFPNYSSELNVNALELDDSALYLCASSYPGQGGDTQYFGPGTRLTVL.

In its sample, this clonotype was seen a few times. The CDR3 is CASSFGGGDEQYV. Written as DNA, the CDR3 is TGTGCCAGCAGCTTCGGTGGGGGCGACGAGCAGTACGTC. This chain uses TRBV7-9 with TRBJ2-7; a possible D gene is TRBD1 (6 bases). CDR1 SEHNR and CDR2 FQNEAQ come from the germline V gene (reference sequence). With 3 bases removed from V and 5 bases from J, the gap between germline ends came to 11 bases. The CDR3 length is 13 residues.

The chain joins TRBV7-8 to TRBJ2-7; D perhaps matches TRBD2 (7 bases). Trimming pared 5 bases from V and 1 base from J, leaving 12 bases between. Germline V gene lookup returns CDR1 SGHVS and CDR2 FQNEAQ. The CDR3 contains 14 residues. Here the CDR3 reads CASSLKGGSYEQYF. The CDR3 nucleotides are TGTGCCAGCAGCCTGAAGGGGGGGTCCTACGAGCAGTACTTC.

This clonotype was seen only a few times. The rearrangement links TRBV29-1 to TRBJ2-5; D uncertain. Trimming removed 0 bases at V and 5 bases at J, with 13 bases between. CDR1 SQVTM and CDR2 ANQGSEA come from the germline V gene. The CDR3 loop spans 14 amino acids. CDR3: CSVEDPAVWETQYF. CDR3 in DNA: TGCAGCGTTGAAGATCCTGCCGTCTGGGAGACCCAGTACTTC.